These T cell receptor beta chains were read from a single sample in a study of cytomegalovirus exposure and HLA in healthy donors. Here immunoSEQ multiplex PCR was the method, and the copy in TCRdb shows in-frame clones only, minus some. This table has some 150,000 clones, about 79% appearing once. The specimen sequenced was PBMCs. The receptors originated from a male donor in good health and CMV-seronegative. CDR3s include the opening cysteine and the closing phenylalanine or tryptophan. The order of the fields is J gene, V gene, clone size, D gene, CDR3 protein, CDR3 DNA. A D gene is named only where the DNA matches it firmly. The size of a clone is reported for some rows only, either as once, few or many, or as a class for expanded clones.

>TRBJ1-3|TRBV15|-|-
CATSRDRTVSGNTIYF
TGTGCCACCAGCAGAGACCGGACAGTCTCTGGAAACACCATATATTTT
>TRBJ1-3|TRBV7-6|few|-
CASSLLSGGNGNTIYF
TGTGCCAGCAGCTTATTATCTGGGGGCAATGGAAACACCATATATTTT
>TRBJ2-7|TRBV18|-|-
CASSPQGGYGEQYF
TGTGCCAGCTCACCACAGGGGGGGTATGGCGAGCAGTACTTC
>TRBJ1-5|TRBV7-8|once|-
CASSLEAGKVSNQPQHF
TGTGCCAGCAGCTTAGAAGCAGGGAAGGTCAGCAATCAGCCCCAGCATTTT
>TRBJ2-5|TRBV25-1|-|-
CASSEGGRETQYF
TGTGCCAGCAGTGAGGGAGGACGCGAGACCCAGTACTTC
>TRBJ2-7|TRBV9|-|-
CASSVDGNGGGEQYF
TGTGCCAGCAGCGTGGACGGTAACGGCGGAGGCGAGCAGTACTTC
>TRBJ1-2|TRBV7-2|-|TRBD1
CASNYLTGEYGYPF
TGTGCCAGCAACTACCTGACAGGGGAATATGGCTACCCCTTC
>TRBJ2-1|TRBV11-2|-|TRBD2
CASSFSLAGAGEQFF
TGTGCCAGCAGCTTTTCCCTAGCGGGAGCCGGTGAGCAGTTCTTC
>TRBJ2-7|TRBV6-5|few|-
CASSSIPGSQYF
TGTGCCAGCAGCTCCATTCCGGGGTCGCAGTACTTC
>TRBJ2-7|TRBV25-1|-|-
CASSTGSSYEQYF
TGTGCCAGCTCTACAGGAAGCTCCTACGAGCAGTACTTC
>TRBJ2-1|TRBV7-8|-|-
CASSLGSGYSYNEQFF
TGTGCCAGCAGCTTAGGTTCGGGGTACTCCTACAATGAGCAGTTCTTC
>TRBJ1-2|TRBV5-4|once|TRBD1
CASSETGQVNYGYTF
TGTGCCAGCAGCGAGACCGGACAGGTTAACTATGGCTACACCTTC
>TRBJ1-6|TRBV27|-|-
CASSLEAGFPNSPLHF
TGTGCCAGCTCCTTAGAGGCCGGATTCCCGAATTCACCCCTCCACTTT
>TRBJ2-7|TRBV30|-|TRBD2
CAWSVLSGREAEQYF
TGTGCCTGGAGTGTCTTATCCGGGAGGGAAGCCGAGCAGTACTTC
>TRBJ2-3|TRBV5-1|-|-
CASSRTPSTDTQYF
TGCGCCAGCAGCCGGACACCAAGCACAGATACGCAGTATTTT
>TRBJ2-2|TRBV7-9|-|-
CASSLGRLARSGELFF
TGTGCCAGCAGCTTAGGGCGTCTAGCTCGCTCCGGGGAGCTGTTTTTT
>TRBJ2-2|TRBV7-6|-|-
CASSLPGQIHTGELFF
TGTGCCAGCAGCTTACCCGGACAGATCCACACCGGGGAGCTGTTTTTT
>TRBJ1-5|TRBV18|-|-
CASSPGLSNQPQHF
TGTGCCAGCTCACCCGGACTTAGCAATCAGCCCCAGCATTTT
>TRBJ2-5|TRBV7-9|-|-
CASGGGVQETQYF
TGTGCCAGCGGTGGAGGGGTCCAAGAGACCCAGTACTTC
>TRBJ1-2|TRBV5-4|once|TRBD1
CASSLAGGTGRVYGYTF
TGTGCCAGCAGCTTGGCCGGTGGGACAGGGAGGGTCTATGGCTACACCTTC
>TRBJ2-7|TRBV6-1|-|-
CASRGGQVTTYEQYF
TGTGCCAGCAGGGGAGGACAAGTAACTACCTACGAGCAGTACTTC
>TRBJ1-1|TRBV7-6|-|-
CASSQGETEAFF
TGTGCCAGCAGCCAAGGGGAAACTGAAGCTTTCTTT
>TRBJ2-7|TRBV27|-|-
CASSVLGEIKYEQYF
TGTGCCAGCAGTGTCCTCGGGGAGATCAAGTACGAGCAGTACTTC
>TRBJ1-4|TRBV7-2|-|-
CASSGGSFNEKLFF
TGTGCCAGCAGCGGAGGGTCTTTTAATGAAAAACTGTTTTTT
>TRBJ2-7|TRBV6-1|-|-
CASSEAQETETYEQYF
TGTGCCAGCAGTGAAGCCCAAGAGACGGAGACCTACGAGCAGTACTTC
>TRBJ2-4|TRBV19|-|-
CASSTGRIQYF
TGTGCCAGTAGTACGGGGAGGATTCAGTACTTC
>TRBJ2-7|TRBV11-2|-|TRBD2
CASSLVLAGVQRQYF
TGTGCCAGCAGCTTAGTACTAGCGGGAGTTCAGAGGCAGTACTTC
>TRBJ2-1|TRBV19|-|TRBD2
CASSITSGTYNEQFF
TGTGCCAGTAGTATCACTAGCGGGACTTACAATGAGCAGTTCTTC
>TRBJ1-3|TRBV15|-|-
CATSRGGGLVGNTIYF
TGTGCCACCAGCAGAGGGGGAGGGCTGGTTGGAAACACCATATATTTT
>TRBJ2-7|TRBV18|once|-
CASSPAGIMLEQYF
TGTGCCAGCTCACCAGCGGGGATTATGTTGGAGCAGTACTTC
>TRBJ2-7|TRBV19|-|-
CASSIGGGSYEQYF
TGTGCCAGTAGTATCGGTGGCGGCTCCTACGAGCAGTACTTC
>TRBJ1-4|TRBV9|-|-
CASSPGQKPLGEKLFF
TGTGCCAGCAGCCCAGGACAGAAACCTCTGGGTGAAAAACTGTTTTTT
>TRBJ2-7|TRBV14|-|-
CASSQDLAGQSYEQYF
TGTGCCAGCAGCCAAGATTTAGCGGGACAGTCCTACGAGCAGTACTTC
>TRBJ1-2|TRBV5-1|-|-
CASSLAQGRGDYGYTF
TGCGCCAGCAGCTTGGCCCAGGGGAGGGGGGACTATGGCTACACCTTC
>TRBJ1-1|TRBV6-5|-|TRBD1
CPSSRTGDMNTEAFF
TGTCCCAGCAGTCGGACAGGGGATATGAACACTGAAGCTTTCTTT
>TRBJ2-1|TRBV5-6|-|TRBD2
CASTPGTSGNEQFF
TGTGCCAGCACCCCCGGGACTAGCGGGAATGAGCAGTTCTTC
>TRBJ2-7|TRBV28|once|TRBD2
CASSFDTSGGASYEQYF
TGTGCCAGCAGTTTCGACACTAGCGGGGGGGCTTCCTACGAGCAGTACTTC
>TRBJ1-2|TRBV7-2|-|-
CASSMRYYGYTF
TGTGCCAGCAGCATGCGGTACTATGGCTACACCTTC
>TRBJ1-1|TRBV27|-|TRBD1
CASSDRRGHGTEAFF
TGTGCCAGCAGTGACCGCAGGGGGCACGGCACTGAAGCTTTCTTT
>TRBJ1-2|TRBV4-1|-|TRBD1
CASSPPLQGADYGYTF
TGCGCCAGCTCCCCCCCCCTACAGGGGGCTGACTATGGCTACACCTTC
>TRBJ1-1|TRBV5-6|-|-
CASSWTTGNTEAFF
TGTGCCAGCAGCTGGACTACAGGGAACACTGAAGCTTTCTTT
>TRBJ2-7|TRBV7-6|-|TRBD1
CASSPGQGGYEQYF
TGTGCCAGCAGTCCCGGACAGGGGGGCTACGAGCAGTACTTC